This section outlines one T cell receptor (beta chain) sequence together with its context. Its antigen specificity is not known. The record has no base qualities; no much larger clone is one base away. This record comes from a study of CD8+ T cells in alopecia areata (dated by TCRdb to 2016 to 2019). Describing the broader study: Treated patients were enrolled in an open-label pilot trial of oral tofacitinib at 5 to 10 mg twice daily for moderate-to-severe alopecia areata. Patients stayed on tofacitinib for 6 to 18 months and then had 6 months of follow-up off drug so that delayed response and recurrence could be assessed. In both human patients and the C3H/HeJ mouse model, the study applied high-throughput TCRbeta sequencing to look at T cell clonal expansion in alopecia areata. Scalp tissue and sorted CD4+ and CD8+ peripheral blood T cells from patchy and totalis/universalis alopecia areata patients and from healthy controls were covered by human TCRbeta sequencing. Biopsies were taken from tofacitinib-treated patients at baseline and at 4 and 24 weeks of treatment, and a later scalp biopsy was taken in several of the tofacitinib-treated patients. Clonality in the scalp was compared among normal scalp (n=4), patchy alopecia areata scalp (n=8), and alopecia totalis/universalis scalp (n=8). RNA came from the PAXgene miRNA kit for fixed scalp, the miRNeasy kit for PBMCs, and the RNeasy kit for mouse skin. TCRbeta CDR3 regions were amplified by immunoSEQ multiplex PCR with 35 Vbeta forward and 13 Jbeta reverse primers.

Libraries came from the immunoSEQ multiplex PCR assay. To provide template for TCR sequencing, every sample had RNA extracted and reverse transcribed into cDNA. First-strand cDNA was synthesized using SuperScript III with a 2:1 mix of oligo-dT and random hexamers. A synthetic immune receptor repertoire was used to measure amplification bias, and any remaining bias was corrected computationally. As for how the authors treated the data: Raw reads were preprocessed to remove errors, and CDR3 was defined by IMGT conventions from the conserved cysteine to phenylalanine. To get clonality, Shannon entropy was normalized by log2 of the number of productive unique TCRs and the result was subtracted from 1. Scalp TCRbeta sequences were cross-referenced with sorted blood CD4 and CD8 repertoires so that the CD4 or CD8 identity of scalp clones could be inferred. Sourced from immuneACCESS, this table was stored by TCRdb with only in-frame sequences that have V and J called. A share of the clones is absent; for the studies checked, an unresolved V gene accounts for under half, and the remainder has no known explanation. That table gives V, J and clone size, and the DNA gave D and trimming. For this sample the table gives about 120,000 clones, of which about two fifths were detected only once. 3% to 3.5% of the sample rests with the top ten.

From alopecia areata patients, peripheral blood was collected along with lesional scalp punch biopsies. PBMCs were isolated by density centrifugation and stained for CD3, CD4 and CD8, after which CD4+ and CD8+ T cells were sorted on a FACSAria. The full study reports these points: Scalp TCR repertoire analysis is complicated because resident alphabeta T cells in normal human skin are also sequenced, whereas mouse skin is dominated by gammadelta T cells. TCR sequences shared between patients were less clear than in mice, possibly partly because of HLA diversity in the patient population. Compared with normal scalp, lesional scalp, particularly in alopecia totalis/universalis, had higher clonality and more expanded CD8+ clones, which suggests antigenic drive.

The TCR sequence derives from a human donor with alopecia areata. The sample taken for sequencing was CD4+ T cells sorted from blood.

The DNA sequence is given as TGTGCCAGTAGGACCAGTTACACCGGGGAGCTGTTTTTT. Its protein product is CASRTSYTGELFF. The chain is assembled from TRBV19 and TRBJ2-2, with the D gene not clear enough to name. From cysteine to phenylalanine, the CDR3 is 13 amino acids long. The DNA shown is the 39-base CDR3, in frame from base 1. V is clipped by 6 bases and J by 3 bases, and the sequence between their germline boundaries is 8 bases long. In the germline V gene (reference sequence), CDR1 corresponds to LNHDA and CDR2 to SQIVND.